This paragraph covers one TCR beta chain sequence. Its specificity is not known. V dropped 4 bases and J dropped 2; count of bases not matched to a gene: 8. Looked up from germline, CDR1 is MNHNS and CDR2 is SASEGT. The CDR3 consists of 16 residues. These data belong to a study of persistence of HIV-infected CD4 T cells. Sequencing used immunoSEQ version 4 in survey mode. TCRdb keeps only in-frame clones here, not all; method: immunoSEQ multiplex PCR. The table shows approximately 15,000 clones, with approximately 71% occurring only once. Stimulation used 8 to 10 ug/mL lysate from CMV-infected fibroblasts. Sorting selected CD4+ T cells upregulating both CD40 ligand and CD69. Adults with HIV-1 started suppressive ART while chronically infected. Before stimulation, PBMCs underwent CD8+ T cell depletion. Notes on the study in general: Rare CMV-responding cells carrying HIV-1 proviruses were not analyzed separately for TCR.

V gene TRBV6-1 combines with J gene TRBJ1-2, with 9 bases aligning to TRBD1. The material was CD4+ T cells sorted from PBMCs after approximately 18-hour stimulation, obtained from a patient who received antiretroviral therapy. The clonotype originates from an adult man with HIV who was CMV-seropositive. CDR3 in DNA: TGTGCCAGCAGTGGAGCTCCGGGACAGGGCAACTATGGCTACACCTTC. It codes for CASSGAPGQGNYGYTF.